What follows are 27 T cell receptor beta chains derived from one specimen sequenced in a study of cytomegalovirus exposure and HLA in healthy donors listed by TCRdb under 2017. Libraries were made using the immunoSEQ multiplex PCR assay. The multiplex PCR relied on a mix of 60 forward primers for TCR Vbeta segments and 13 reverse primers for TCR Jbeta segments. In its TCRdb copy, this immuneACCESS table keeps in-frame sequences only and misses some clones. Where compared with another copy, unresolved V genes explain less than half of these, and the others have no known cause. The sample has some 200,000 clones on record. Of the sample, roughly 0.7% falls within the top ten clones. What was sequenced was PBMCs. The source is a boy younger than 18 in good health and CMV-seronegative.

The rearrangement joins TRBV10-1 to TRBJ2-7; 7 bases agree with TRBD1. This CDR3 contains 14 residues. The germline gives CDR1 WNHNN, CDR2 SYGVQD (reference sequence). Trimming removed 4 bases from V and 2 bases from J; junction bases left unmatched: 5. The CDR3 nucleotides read TGCGCCAGCAGTGTTTGGGACAGACCCTACGAGCAGTACTTC. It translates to CASSVWDRPYEQYF.

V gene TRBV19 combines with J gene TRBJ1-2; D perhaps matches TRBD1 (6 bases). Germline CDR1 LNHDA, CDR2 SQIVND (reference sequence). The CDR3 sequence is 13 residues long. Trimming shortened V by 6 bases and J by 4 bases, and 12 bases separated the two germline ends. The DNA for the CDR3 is TGTGCCAGTAGGTTGCAACAGGGCTATGGCTACACCTTC. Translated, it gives CASRLQQGYGYTF.

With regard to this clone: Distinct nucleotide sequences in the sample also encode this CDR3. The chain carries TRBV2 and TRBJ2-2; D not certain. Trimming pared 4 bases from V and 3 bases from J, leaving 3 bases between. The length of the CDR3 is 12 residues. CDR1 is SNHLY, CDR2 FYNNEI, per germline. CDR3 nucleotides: TGTGCCAGCAGTGCAGACACCGGGGAGCTGTTTTTT. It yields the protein CASSADTGELFF.

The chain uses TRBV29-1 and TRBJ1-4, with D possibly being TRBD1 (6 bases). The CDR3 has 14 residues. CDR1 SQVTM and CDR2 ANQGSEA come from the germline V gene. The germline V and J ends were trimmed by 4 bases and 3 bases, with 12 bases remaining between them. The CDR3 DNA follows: TGCAGCGTTGGGGACACCCTGTCTAATGAAAAACTGTTTTTT. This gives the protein CSVGDTLSNEKLFF.

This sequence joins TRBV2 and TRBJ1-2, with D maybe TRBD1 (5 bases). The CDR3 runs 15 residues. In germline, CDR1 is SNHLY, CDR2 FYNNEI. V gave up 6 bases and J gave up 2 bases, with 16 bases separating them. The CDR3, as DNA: TGTGCCAGCAGCGCCGCGGGGGTTAGGAACTATGGCTACACCTTC. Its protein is CASSAAGVRNYGYTF.

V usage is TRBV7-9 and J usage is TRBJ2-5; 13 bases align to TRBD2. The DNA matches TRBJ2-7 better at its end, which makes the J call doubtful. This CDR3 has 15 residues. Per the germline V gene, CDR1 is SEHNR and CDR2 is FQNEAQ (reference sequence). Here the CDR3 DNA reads TGTGCCAGCAGCTGGACTAGCGGGGGCCGCTACGAGCAGTACTTC. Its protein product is CASSWTSGGRYEQYF.

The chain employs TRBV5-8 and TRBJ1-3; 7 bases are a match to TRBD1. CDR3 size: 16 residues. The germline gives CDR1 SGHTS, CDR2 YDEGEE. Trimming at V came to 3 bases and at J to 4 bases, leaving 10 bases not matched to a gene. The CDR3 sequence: CASSSGQYGFGNTIYF. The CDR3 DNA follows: TGTGCCAGCAGCTCGGGACAGTATGGTTTCGGAAACACCATATATTTT.

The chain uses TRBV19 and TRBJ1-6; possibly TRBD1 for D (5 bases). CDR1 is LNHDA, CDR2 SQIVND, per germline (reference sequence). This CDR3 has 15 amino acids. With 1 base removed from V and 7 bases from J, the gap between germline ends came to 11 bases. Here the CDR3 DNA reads TGTGCCAGTAGTATAGTGGGGGGTCCCAATTCACCCCTCCACTTT. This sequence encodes CASSIVGGPNSPLHF. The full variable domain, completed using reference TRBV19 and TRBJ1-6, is DGGITQSPKYLFRKEGQNVTLSCEQNLNHDAMYWYRQDPGQGLRLIYYSQIVNDFQKGDIAEGYSVSREKKESFPLTVTSAQKNPTAFYLCASSIVGGPNSPLHFGNGTRLTVT.

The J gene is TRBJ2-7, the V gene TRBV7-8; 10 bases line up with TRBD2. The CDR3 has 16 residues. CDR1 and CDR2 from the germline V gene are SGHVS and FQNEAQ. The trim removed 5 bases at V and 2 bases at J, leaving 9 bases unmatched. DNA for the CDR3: TGTGCCAGCAGCGGAATCAGCGGGGGGGTACCCTACGAGCAGTACTTC. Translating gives CASSGISGGVPYEQYF.

DNA for the CDR3: TGTGCCAGCAGGCACAGGGCCTATTCACCCCTCCACTTT. Protein sequence: CASRHRAYSPLHF. The J gene is TRBJ1-6, the V gene TRBV7-8; maybe TRBD1 (6 bases). CDR1 is SGHVS, CDR2 FQNEAQ, per germline. With 6 bases removed from V and 8 bases from J, the gap between germline ends came to 11 bases. CDR3 length: 13 amino acids.

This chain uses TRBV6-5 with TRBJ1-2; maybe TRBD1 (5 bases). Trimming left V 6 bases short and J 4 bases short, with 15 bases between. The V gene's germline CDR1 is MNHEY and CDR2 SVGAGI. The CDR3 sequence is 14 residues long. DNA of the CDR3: TGTGCCAGCAGCCCGGGGACTGGGGCCTATGGCTACACCTTC. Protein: CASSPGTGAYGYTF.

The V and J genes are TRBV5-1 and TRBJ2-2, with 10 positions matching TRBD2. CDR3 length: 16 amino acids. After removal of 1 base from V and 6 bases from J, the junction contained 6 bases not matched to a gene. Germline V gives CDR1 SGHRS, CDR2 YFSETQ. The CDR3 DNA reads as TGCGCCAGCAGCTTGATGGCTAGCGGGGGTTCCGGGGAGCTGTTTTTT. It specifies CASSLMASGGSGELFF.

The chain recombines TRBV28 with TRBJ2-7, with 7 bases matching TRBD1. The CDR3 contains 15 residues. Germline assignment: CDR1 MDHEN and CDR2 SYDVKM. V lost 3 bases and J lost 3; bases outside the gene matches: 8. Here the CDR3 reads CASSFPGTANYEQYF. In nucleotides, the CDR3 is TGTGCCAGCAGTTTCCCGGGGACAGCTAACTACGAGCAGTACTTC.

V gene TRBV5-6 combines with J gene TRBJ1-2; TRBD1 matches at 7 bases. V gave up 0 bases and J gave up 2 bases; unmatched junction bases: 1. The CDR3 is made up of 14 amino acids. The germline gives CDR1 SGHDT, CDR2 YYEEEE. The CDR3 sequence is CASSLEDRNYGYTF. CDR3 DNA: TGTGCCAGCAGCTTGGAGGACAGGAACTATGGCTACACCTTC.

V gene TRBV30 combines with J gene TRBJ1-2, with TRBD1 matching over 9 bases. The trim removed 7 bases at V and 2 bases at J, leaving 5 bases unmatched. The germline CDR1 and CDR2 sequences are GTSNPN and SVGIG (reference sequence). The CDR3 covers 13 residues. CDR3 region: CASDRGKNYGYTF. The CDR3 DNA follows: TGTGCCTCGGACAGGGGCAAGAACTATGGCTACACCTTC. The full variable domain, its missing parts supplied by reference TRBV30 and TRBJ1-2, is SQTIHQWPATLVQPVGSPLSLECTVEGTSNPNLYWYRQAAGRGLQLLFYSVGIGQISSEVPQNLSASRPQDRQFILSSKKLLLSDSGFYLCASDRGKNYGYTFGSGTRLTVV.

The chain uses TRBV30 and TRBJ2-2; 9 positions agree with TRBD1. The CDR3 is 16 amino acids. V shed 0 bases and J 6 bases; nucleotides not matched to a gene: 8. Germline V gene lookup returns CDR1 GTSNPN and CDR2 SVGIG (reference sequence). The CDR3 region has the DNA TGTGCCTGGAGTGTAACTGTGGGACAGGGAGCCGGGGAGCTGTTTTTT. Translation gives CAWSVTVGQGAGELFF.

The CDR3 here is CASSDRGWGTDTQYF. CDR3 nucleotides: TGTGCCAGCAGCGACAGGGGTTGGGGCACAGATACGCAGTATTTT. The chain combines TRBV7-2 with TRBJ2-3; 8 bases match TRBD1. V shed 5 bases and J 1 base; nucleotides not matched to a gene: 5. Germline V gene lookup returns CDR1 SGHTA and CDR2 FQGNSA. The CDR3 runs 15 residues.

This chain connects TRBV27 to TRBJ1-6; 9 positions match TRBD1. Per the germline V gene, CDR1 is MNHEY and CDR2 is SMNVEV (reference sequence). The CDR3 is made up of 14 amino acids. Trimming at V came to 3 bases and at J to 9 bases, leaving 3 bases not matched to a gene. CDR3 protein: CASSFRDRASPLHF. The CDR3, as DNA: TGTGCCAGCAGTTTCCGGGACAGGGCTTCACCCCTCCACTTT.

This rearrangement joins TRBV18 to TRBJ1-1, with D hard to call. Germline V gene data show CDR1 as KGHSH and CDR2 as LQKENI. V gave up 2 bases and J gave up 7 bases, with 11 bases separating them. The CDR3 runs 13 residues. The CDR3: CASSPTEEGEAFF. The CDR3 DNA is TGTGCCAGCTCACCAACAGAGGAGGGTGAAGCTTTCTTT.

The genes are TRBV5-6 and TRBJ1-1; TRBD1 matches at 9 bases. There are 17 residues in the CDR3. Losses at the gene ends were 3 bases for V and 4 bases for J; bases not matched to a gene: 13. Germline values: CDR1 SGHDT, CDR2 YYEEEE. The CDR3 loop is CASSSVPGQGIGTEAFF. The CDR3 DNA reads TGTGCCAGCAGCTCAGTCCCGGGACAGGGCATCGGCACTGAAGCTTTCTTT.

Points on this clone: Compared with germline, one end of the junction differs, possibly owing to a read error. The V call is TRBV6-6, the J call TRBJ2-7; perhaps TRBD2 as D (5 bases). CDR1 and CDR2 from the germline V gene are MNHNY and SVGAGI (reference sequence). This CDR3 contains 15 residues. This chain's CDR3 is CASSYFTGSYYKQYF. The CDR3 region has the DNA TGTGCCAGCAGTTACTTCACGGGATCCTACTACAAGCAGTACTTC.

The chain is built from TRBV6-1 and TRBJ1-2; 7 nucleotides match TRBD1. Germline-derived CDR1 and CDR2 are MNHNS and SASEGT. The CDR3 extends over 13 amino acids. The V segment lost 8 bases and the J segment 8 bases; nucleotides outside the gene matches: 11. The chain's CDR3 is CASGTRGPGGYTF. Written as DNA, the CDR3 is TGTGCCAGCGGGACGAGGGGGCCGGGAGGCTACACCTTC.

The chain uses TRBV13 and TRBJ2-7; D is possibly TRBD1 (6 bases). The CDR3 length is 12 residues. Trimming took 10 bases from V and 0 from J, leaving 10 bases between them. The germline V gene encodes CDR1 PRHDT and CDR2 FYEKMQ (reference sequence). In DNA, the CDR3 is TGTGCCACAAGGGGGAACTCCTACGAGCAGTACTTC. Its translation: CATRGNSYEQYF.

The CDR3 sequence is CASSLDGRDEQFF. CDR3 DNA sequence: TGCGCCAGCAGCTTGGACGGGAGAGATGAGCAGTTCTTC. This chain uses TRBV5-1 with TRBJ2-1; D possibly corresponds to TRBD2 (6 bases). Germline V lookup: CDR1 SGHRS, CDR2 YFSETQ. V dropped 0 bases and J dropped 8 bases, with 9 bases sitting between them. The CDR3 covers 13 residues.

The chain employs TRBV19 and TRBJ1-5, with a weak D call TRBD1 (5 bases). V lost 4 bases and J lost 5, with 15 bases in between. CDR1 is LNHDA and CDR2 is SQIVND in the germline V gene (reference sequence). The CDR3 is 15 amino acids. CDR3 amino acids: CASSSLQGGYQPQHF. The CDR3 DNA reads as TGTGCCAGTAGTAGTCTGCAGGGAGGGTATCAGCCCCAGCATTTT.

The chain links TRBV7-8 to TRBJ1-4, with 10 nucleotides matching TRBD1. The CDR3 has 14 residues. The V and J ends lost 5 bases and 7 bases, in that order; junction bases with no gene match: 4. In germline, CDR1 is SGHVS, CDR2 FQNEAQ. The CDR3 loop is CASSQGQGSEKLFF. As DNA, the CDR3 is TGTGCCAGCAGCCAGGGACAGGGGTCTGAAAAACTGTTTTTT.

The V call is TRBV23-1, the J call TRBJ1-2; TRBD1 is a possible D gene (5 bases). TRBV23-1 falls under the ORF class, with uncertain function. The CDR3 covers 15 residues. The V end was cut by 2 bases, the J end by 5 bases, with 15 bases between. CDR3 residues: CASSQAAGSWYGYTF. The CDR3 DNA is TGCGCCAGCAGTCAAGCGGCAGGGTCTTGGTATGGCTACACCTTC.